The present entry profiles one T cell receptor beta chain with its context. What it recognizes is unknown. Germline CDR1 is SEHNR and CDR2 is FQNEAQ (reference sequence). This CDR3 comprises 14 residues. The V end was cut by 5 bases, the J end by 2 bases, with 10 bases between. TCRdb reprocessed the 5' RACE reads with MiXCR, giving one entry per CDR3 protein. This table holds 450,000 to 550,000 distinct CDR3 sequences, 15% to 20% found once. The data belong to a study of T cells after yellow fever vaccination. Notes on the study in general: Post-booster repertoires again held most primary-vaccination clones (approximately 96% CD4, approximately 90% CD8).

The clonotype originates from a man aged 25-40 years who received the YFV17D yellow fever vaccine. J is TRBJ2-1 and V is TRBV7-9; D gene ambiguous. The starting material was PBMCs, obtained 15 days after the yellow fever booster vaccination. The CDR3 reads CASSRGNTYNEQFF. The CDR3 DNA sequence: TGTGCCAGCAGCCGCGGAAACACCTACAATGAGCAGTTCTTC.